This T cell receptor (beta chain) was documented in a study of Graves' ophthalmopathy and Graves' hyperthyroidism. This clonotype showed up just a few times. The TCR beta CDR3 regions underwent amplification from RNA transcripts. Second-round multiplex PCR came after first-round RT-PCR with HTBI primers. TCRdb recomputed calls from the multiplex PCR reads with MiXCR, one row per CDR3 protein. Of over a million distinct CDR3 sequences in the sample, 35% to 40% were seen once. Sequencing used peripheral blood or thyroid tissue (not recorded which). The sequence was obtained from an adult man with Graves' hyperthyroidism.

The CDR3 spells CASSFLRDTEAFF. The DNA of the CDR3 is TGTGCCAGCAGCTTTCTCCGGGACACTGAAGCTTTCTTT. The chain links TRBV5-8 to TRBJ1-1; no definite D call. The CDR3 loop spans 13 amino acids. Germline lookup yields CDR1 SGHTS and CDR2 YDEGEE. Trimming stripped 2 bases from V and 3 bases from J, with 8 bases between.